The entry below gives a single TCR beta chain sequence along with its context. The data were produced by immunoSEQ multiplex PCR, yet TCRdb's version contains in-frame clones alone and is incomplete. This sample has about 40,000 clones; 85% to 95% occur once, and the top ten carry around 0.8%. The CDR3 runs 16 residues. V shed 6 bases and J shed 4 bases, with 16 bases lying between them. CDR1 is MRHNA and CDR2 is SNTAGT in the germline V gene. This record belongs to a study of T cell changes during pregnancy in multiple sclerosis. The gene calls are TRBV6-4 and TRBJ2-6; D might be TRBD2 (5 bases). The sequence was collected from a female donor with multiple sclerosis, enrolled in a pregnancy study. The sequencing used CD4+ T cells from peripheral blood mononuclear cells, collected before pregnancy. Here the CDR3 DNA reads TGTGCCAGCAGCCTAGGACTTCACGCAGGGGCCAACGTCCTGACTTTC. Translating gives CASSLGLHAGANVLTF.